What follows are 13 T cell receptor beta chains derived from one specimen sequenced in a study of control samples from healthy donors and cancer patients. TCRdb's copy holds only in-frame clones and misses some; the assay was immunoSEQ multiplex PCR. The top ten hold 40% of the sample, which has 90,000 to 150,000 clones, 80% to 90% seen once. The sample taken for sequencing was blood. Receptors originate from a man aged 45 to 65 in good health.

The V call is TRBV5-1, the J call TRBJ1-4, with D unclear. Germline lookup yields CDR1 SGHRS and CDR2 YFSETQ. V lost 0 bases and J lost 5, with 8 bases in between. The CDR3 sequence is 14 residues long. The CDR3 is CASSLDSQNEKLFF. The DNA of the CDR3 is TGCGCCAGCAGCTTGGACAGTCAGAATGAAAAACTGTTTTTT.

The J gene is TRBJ2-7, the V gene TRBV5-1, with 9 nucleotides matching TRBD1. The CDR3 runs to 14 residues. V shed 1 base and J 5 bases; nucleotides not matched to a gene: 4. Germline V lookup: CDR1 SGHRS, CDR2 YFSETQ. CDR3 sequence: CASSLTGGPHEQYF. CDR3 DNA sequence: TGCGCCAGCAGCTTGACAGGGGGCCCCCACGAGCAGTACTTC.

V and J are TRBV6-6 and TRBJ1-5, with D tentatively TRBD1 (5 bases). Germline CDR1 MNHNY, CDR2 SVGAGI (reference sequence). CDR3 length: 14 residues. The ends were cut back, 5 bases at V and 2 bases at J, with 10 bases in the middle. The CDR3 nucleotides read TGTGCCAGCAGTCAACTGGGGGGCAATCAGCCCCAGCATTTT. It specifies CASSQLGGNQPQHF.

V and J are TRBV7-6 and TRBJ1-6; weak D call: TRBD1 (5 bases). This CDR3 comprises 15 residues. The germline gives CDR1 SGHVS, CDR2 FNYEAQ. Trimming pared 1 base from V and 6 bases from J, leaving 10 bases between. CDR3: CASSLGTGSNSPLHF. The CDR3 DNA is TGTGCCAGCAGCTTAGGCACAGGTAGTAATTCACCCCTCCACTTT.

V and J are TRBV6-2 or TRBV6-3 and TRBJ1-5; no definite D call. Germline V gives CDR1 MNHEY, CDR2 SVGEGT. V was cut by 3 bases and J by 7 bases, with 16 bases left in between. The CDR3 runs 15 residues. DNA of the CDR3: TGTGCCAGCAGTTATCAGGCTCGGCTAGGGCAGCCCCAGCATTTT. It is translated as CASSYQARLGQPQHF.

The chain employs TRBV7-8 and TRBJ1-2; D gene ambiguous. The CDR3 covers 13 residues. From germline, CDR1 is SGHVS and CDR2 FQNEAQ. Trimming removed 5 bases from V and 0 bases from J, with 7 bases in between. The CDR3 spells CASSVRTNYGYTF. The CDR3 nucleotides are TGTGCCAGCAGCGTACGGACTAACTATGGCTACACCTTC. The whole variable domain, remainder taken from reference TRBV7-8 and TRBJ1-2, is GAGVSQSPRYKVAKRGQDVALRCDPISGHVSLFWYQQALGQGPEFLTYFQNEAQLDKSGLPSDRFFAERPEGSVSTLKIQRTQQEDSAVYLCASSVRTNYGYTFGSGTRLTVV.

The CDR3 sequence is CASSIYGTENTEAFF. CDR3 nucleotides: TGTGCCAGTAGTATCTACGGGACTGAGAACACTGAAGCTTTCTTT. The chain links TRBV19 to TRBJ1-1; tentative D call: TRBD1 (5 bases). Germline lookup yields CDR1 LNHDA and CDR2 SQIVND (reference sequence). The CDR3 length is 15 residues. Trimming stripped 3 bases from V and 1 base from J, with 12 bases between.

The chain combines TRBV6-6 with TRBJ1-2, with a possible D match to TRBD1 (6 bases). This CDR3 contains 18 residues. Germline CDR1 is MNHNY and CDR2 is SVGAGI (reference sequence). Trimming took off 5 bases at V and 5 bases at J, with 27 bases between the two ends. CDR3 amino acids: CASSPSQGRYFSSYGYTF. The DNA for the CDR3 is TGTGCCAGCAGTCCCTCTCAGGGGCGCTACTTCTCCTCTTATGGCTACACCTTC.

V and J are TRBV5-1 and TRBJ2-1; D gene unclear. This CDR3 contains 15 residues. Trimming took 2 bases from V and 0 from J, leaving 9 bases between them. Per the germline V gene, CDR1 is SGHRS and CDR2 is YFSETQ. The CDR3 sequence is CASSLRAGSYNEQFF. The CDR3 DNA reads TGCGCCAGCAGCTTACGAGCTGGCTCCTACAATGAGCAGTTCTTC.

The gene calls are TRBV28 and TRBJ1-2, with TRBD1 identical over 9 bases. The V gene end was trimmed by 6 bases and the J gene end by 7 bases; junction bases not matched to a gene: 12. The CDR3 extends over 15 amino acids. Per germline, CDR1 MDHEN and CDR2 SYDVKM. The CDR3 DNA reads as TGTGCCAGCAGCATCGGGGCGGGACAGGGCTTTGGCTACACCTTC. It codes for CASSIGAGQGFGYTF.

The chain uses TRBV3-1 (or the pseudogene TRBV3-2) and TRBJ1-1; 8 bases fit TRBD1. This CDR3 is 15 amino acids long. The junction had 10 bases not matched to a gene; V was cut back by 4 bases and J by 6 bases. Germline loops: CDR1 LGHDT, CDR2 YNNKEL (reference sequence). The CDR3 sequence is CASSRDRGYSAEAFF. The CDR3 DNA reads TGTGCCAGCAGCCGCGACAGGGGCTATAGTGCTGAAGCTTTCTTT.

The chain links TRBV3-1 (or the pseudogene TRBV3-2) to TRBJ2-1; 10 positions agree with TRBD2. The CDR3 loop spans 14 amino acids. Germline CDR1 is LGHDT and CDR2 is YNNKEL (reference sequence). Losses at the gene ends were 8 bases for V and 7 bases for J; bases not matched to a gene: 8. For the CDR3, the DNA is TGTGCCAGCCGGTCAGCGGGGGGGGTGAATGAGCAGTTCTTC. Residues: CASRSAGGVNEQFF.

The chain combines TRBV5-1 with TRBJ1-6, with D hard to call. The V gene's germline CDR1 is SGHRS and CDR2 YFSETQ. Trimming removed 0 bases from V and 6 bases from J, with 16 bases in between. This CDR3 comprises 17 residues. The CDR3 protein is CASSLGVGTVGNSPLHF. The CDR3 DNA reads as TGCGCCAGCAGCTTGGGGGTCGGCACAGTGGGTAATTCACCCCTCCACTTT.